One sample yielded the 27 T cell receptor beta chains listed below, sequenced in a study of graft-versus-host responses after intestinal transplantation. The starting material, graft tissue, was processed to release intraepithelial and lamina propria lymphocytes. Assay used: immunoSEQ multiplex PCR; TCRdb lists only in-frame clones, some missing. Of 15,000 to 20,000 clones in the sample, roughly 83% were seen once. Sequenced here: ileum tissue, sampled 584 days after intestinal transplantation. The source is a human patient who received an intestinal transplant, so some T cells may come from the graft donor.

The V call is TRBV5-1, the J call TRBJ1-1, with D perhaps matching TRBD1 (6 bases). Germline V gene sequence: CDR1 SGHRS, CDR2 YFSETQ. This CDR3 region has 13 residues. The V and J ends lost 4 bases and 1 base respectively, with 8 bases between them. The CDR3 here is CASSRGQNTEAFF. The DNA of the CDR3 is TGCGCCAGCAGCAGGGGACAGAACACTGAAGCTTTCTTT. Full variable domain (outside the CDR3, taken from reference TRBV5-1 and TRBJ1-1): KAGVTQTPRYLIKTRGQQVTLSCSPISGHRSVSWYQQTPGQGLQFLFEYFSETQRNKGNFPGRFSGRQFSNSRSEMNVSTLELGDSALYLCASSRGQNTEAFFGQGTRLTVV.

This chain uses TRBV5-1 with TRBJ2-5; unclear D gene. Germline CDR1 SGHRS, CDR2 YFSETQ. CDR3 length: 14 residues. V was clipped by 1 base and J by 4 bases, with 11 bases between them. This CDR3 reads CASSLQPARETQYF. In DNA form, the CDR3 reads TGCGCCAGCAGCTTGCAACCGGCCCGAGAGACCCAGTACTTC.

The gene calls are TRBV9 and TRBJ2-7; 13 nucleotides align to TRBD2. Germline CDR1 is SGDLS and CDR2 is YYNGEE. Trimming took 3 bases from V and 5 from J; bases not matched to a gene: 14. This CDR3 contains 18 residues. This CDR3 reads CASSDRTSGGASTNEQYF. CDR3 DNA: TGTGCCAGCAGCGATAGGACTAGCGGGGGCGCCAGTACGAACGAGCAGTACTTC.

The chain carries TRBV5-6 and TRBJ1-4, with D possibly being TRBD1 (5 bases). Germline CDR1 is SGHDT and CDR2 is YYEEEE. The CDR3 has 13 residues. V shed 2 bases and J shed 8 bases, with 10 bases lying between them. In DNA form, the CDR3 reads TGTGCCAGCAGCTTCGGACAAGGGGAAAAACTGTTTTTT. This encodes CASSFGQGEKLFF.

This chain joins TRBV5-6 and TRBJ2-7, with 7 positions matching TRBD1. The V segment lost 1 base and the J segment 3 bases; nucleotides outside the gene matches: 4. CDR3 length equals 14 residues. Per germline, CDR1 SGHDT and CDR2 YYEEEE. The CDR3 sequence: CASSLTGVGYEQYF. The CDR3 DNA sequence: TGTGCCAGCAGCTTGACAGGGGTCGGCTACGAGCAGTACTTC.

This rearrangement joins TRBV25-1 to TRBJ1-1; D gene ambiguous. The V and J ends lost 7 bases and 3 bases respectively, with 18 bases between them. The CDR3 length is 15 residues. Germline assignment: CDR1 MGHDK and CDR2 SYGVNS. CDR3 in amino acids: CASTGSGIWYTEAFF. CDR3 sequence (DNA): TGTGCCAGCACCGGTAGCGGGATTTGGTACACTGAAGCTTTCTTT.

This clone was seen only a few times. V and J are TRBV5-1 and TRBJ2-5, with D possibly TRBD1 on 6 matching bases. Trimming cost V 3 bases and J 2 bases, with 8 bases left between them. CDR1 SGHRS and CDR2 YFSETQ come from the germline V gene. The CDR3 is made up of 13 amino acids. The CDR3 is CASSSGTQETQYF. In DNA, the CDR3 is TGCGCCAGCAGCTCCGGGACACAAGAGACCCAGTACTTC.

This rearrangement joins TRBV6-5 to TRBJ1-2, with 8 nucleotides matching TRBD1. The CDR3 is 15 amino acids. Germline V gene sequence: CDR1 MNHEY, CDR2 SVGAGI. The junction had 8 bases not matched to a gene; V was cut back by 5 bases and J by 3 bases. The CDR3 coding sequence is TGTGCCAGCAGTCAAGGACAGGGTTTATACTATGGCTACACCTTC. This sequence encodes CASSQGQGLYYGYTF.

The chain links TRBV15 to TRBJ2-3; TRBD2 matches at 9 bases. Germline CDR1 reads LNHNV; CDR2 reads YYDKDF (reference sequence). This CDR3 contains 17 residues. V was clipped by 1 base and J by 0 bases; unmatched bases: 5. The CDR3 bases are TGTGCCACCAGCAGAGGACTAGCGGTGCGTAGCACAGATACGCAGTATTTT. This gives the protein CATSRGLAVRSTDTQYF.

V gene TRBV14 combines with J gene TRBJ2-7, with TRBD2 matching over 11 bases. V trimming: 1 base; J trimming: 3 bases; junction bases outside the gene matches: 5. Germline assignment: CDR1 SGHDN and CDR2 FVKESK. CDR3 length: 16 residues. CDR3 DNA: TGTGCCAGCAGCCAAGGTCCGACTAGCGGGATCTACGAGCAGTACTTC. Protein: CASSQGPTSGIYEQYF. Full variable domain (missing parts from reference TRBV14 and TRBJ2-7): EAGVTQFPSHSVIEKGQTVTLRCDPISGHDNLYWYRRVMGKEIKFLLHFVKESKQDESGMPNNRFLAERTGGTYSTLKVQPAELEDSGVYFCASSQGPTSGIYEQYFGPGTRLTVT.

The V call is TRBV2, the J call TRBJ1-1; a weak D match, TRBD1 (6 bases). Germline V lookup: CDR1 SNHLY, CDR2 FYNNEI. V was cut by 6 bases and J by 1 base, with 12 bases left in between. The CDR3 runs to 14 residues. CDR3 in DNA: TGTGCCAGCAGGATACAGGGCAGGAACACTGAAGCTTTCTTT. Translated: CASRIQGRNTEAFF.

For the CDR3, the DNA is TGTGCCAGCAGTTACTCAGGGCGTGGGAATTCACCCCTCCACTTT. This sequence encodes CASSYSGRGNSPLHF. The chain is built from TRBV6-9 and TRBJ1-6, with D possibly being TRBD1 (5 bases). This CDR3 spans 15 amino acids. The V gene's germline CDR1 is MNHGY and CDR2 SVAAGI. The V gene lost 3 bases and the J gene lost 7 bases, with 13 bases spanning the gap.

The chain has TRBV6-5 and TRBJ1-2; TRBD1 matches 9 bases. V was clipped by 0 bases and J by 6 bases; unmatched bases: 5. Germline CDR1 reads MNHEY; CDR2 reads SVGAGI. The length of the CDR3 is 15 residues. The CDR3, as DNA: TGTGCCAGCAGTTACTCGAGGACAGGGGCTAATGGCTACACCTTC. This sequence encodes CASSYSRTGANGYTF.

Points on this clone: The same CDR3 is also encoded by other DNA sequences in this sample. J is TRBJ1-5 and V is TRBV7-2; D is uncertain. Germline CDR1 and CDR2: SGHTA and FQGNSA. CDR3 length equals 14 residues. V lost 1 base and J lost 4, with 8 bases in between. The CDR3 loop reads CASSLDPGNQPQHF. CDR3 nucleotides: TGTGCCAGCAGCTTAGATCCGGGTAATCAGCCCCAGCATTTT.

The chain carries TRBV18 and TRBJ2-1; 8 nucleotides agree with TRBD2. The CDR3 runs to 14 residues. V lost 2 bases, J lost 9 bases, and 6 bases stayed unmatched. The germline V gene has CDR1 KGHSH and CDR2 LQKENI. CDR3 nucleotide sequence: TGTGCCAGCTCACCAAATAGCGGGGCGGGTGAGCAGTTCTTC. This encodes CASSPNSGAGEQFF.

This chain uses TRBV5-5 with TRBJ1-5; D may be TRBD1 (6 bases). The CDR3 has 13 amino acids. V lost 1 base and J lost 4, with 6 bases in between. The germline V gene encodes CDR1 SGHKS and CDR2 YYEKEE (reference sequence). The CDR3 reads CASSLQGNQPQHF. CDR3 coding DNA: TGTGCCAGCAGCTTGCAGGGGAATCAGCCCCAGCATTTT.

This chain connects TRBV30 to TRBJ2-5; the D gene could be TRBD1 or TRBD2 (6 bases each). The CDR3 extends over 13 amino acids. V lost 5 bases to trimming and J lost 11 bases, with 21 bases between them. In germline, CDR1 is GTSNPN, CDR2 SVGIG (reference sequence). The chain's CDR3 is CAWEGGRGEKQYF. CDR3 DNA sequence: TGTGCCTGGGAAGGGGGTAGGGGGGAAAAGCAGTACTTC.

The chain joins TRBV19 to TRBJ2-7, with D uncertain. There are 14 residues in the CDR3. V lost 3 bases, J lost 1 base, and 10 bases lay in between. CDR1 is LNHDA and CDR2 is SQIVND in the germline V gene (reference sequence). The CDR3 protein is CASSISANSYEQYF. In DNA form, the CDR3 reads TGTGCCAGTAGTATCTCGGCTAATTCCTACGAGCAGTACTTC.

The chain recombines TRBV7-2 with TRBJ2-7, with D possibly being TRBD1 or TRBD2 (5 bases each). This CDR3 has 16 residues. V was shortened by 5 bases and J by 1 base, with 18 bases between the two germline ends. CDR1 and CDR2 from the germline V gene are SGHTA and FQGNSA. The CDR3, as DNA: TGTGCCAGCAGCCGGGACGGCCCCTTAATGTCCTACGAGCAGTACTTC. As protein: CASSRDGPLMSYEQYF.

This chain connects TRBV25-1 to TRBJ1-1; D gene unclear. There are 13 residues in the CDR3. Trimming left V 3 bases short and J 5 bases short, with 10 bases between. From germline, CDR1 is MGHDK and CDR2 SYGVNS. The chain's CDR3 is CASSDGQRTEAFF. CDR3 DNA: TGTGCCAGCAGTGATGGGCAACGGACTGAAGCTTTCTTT.

This CDR3 reads CAWSSSENQPQHF. DNA of the CDR3: TGTGCCTGGTCCTCGTCAGAAAATCAGCCCCAGCATTTT. The genes are TRBV30 and TRBJ1-5, with D hard to call. In germline, CDR1 is GTSNPN, CDR2 SVGIG (reference sequence). This CDR3 spans 13 amino acids. Trimming removed 5 bases from V and 4 bases from J, with 12 bases in between. Based on the CDR3 plus reference TRBV30 and TRBJ1-5, the full variable domain is SQTIHQWPATLVQPVGSPLSLECTVEGTSNPNLYWYRQAAGRGLQLLFYSVGIGQISSEVPQNLSASRPQDRQFILSSKKLLLSDSGFYLCAWSSSENQPQHFGDGTRLSIL.

The chain joins TRBV2 to TRBJ2-1; the D is unclear. Germline CDR1 SNHLY, CDR2 FYNNEI. This CDR3 has 11 residues. V was shortened by 8 bases and J by 10 bases, with 12 bases between the two germline ends. The CDR3: CASLLVGEQFF. CDR3 DNA sequence: TGTGCCAGCTTGCTGGTCGGCGAGCAGTTCTTC.

The genes are TRBV7-9 and TRBJ1-2, with D possibly matching TRBD1 (5 bases). V was shortened by 2 bases and J by 5 bases, with 9 bases between the two germline ends. Germline V gene data show CDR1 as SEHNR and CDR2 as FQNEAQ (reference sequence). The CDR3 has 13 amino acids. The CDR3 sequence: CASSLQGRYGYTF. CDR3 DNA sequence: TGTGCCAGCAGCTTACAGGGTCGGTATGGCTACACCTTC.

The table lists this clone with a few counts. The chain employs TRBV19 and TRBJ1-6; 7 nucleotides line up with TRBD1. J was trimmed by 3 bases and V by 4 bases; bases with no gene match: 6. Looked up from germline, CDR1 is LNHDA and CDR2 is SQIVND (reference sequence). The CDR3 loop spans 16 amino acids. CDR3 DNA sequence: TGTGCCAGTAGTAACCGGGACAGATACTATAATTCACCCCTCCACTTT. It yields the protein CASSNRDRYYNSPLHF.

This chain uses TRBV13 with TRBJ1-6; possibly TRBD1 for D (5 bases). Trimming pared 7 bases from V and 10 bases from J, leaving 17 bases between. The CDR3 contains 14 residues. Germline CDR1 and CDR2: PRHDT and FYEKMQ (reference sequence). CDR3 sequence: CASTDRPGDSPLHF. For the CDR3, the DNA is TGTGCCAGCACCGACCGCCCCGGGGACTCACCCCTCCACTTT. The full variable domain, in which reference TRBV13 and TRBJ1-6 provide the parts outside the CDR3, is AAGVIQSPRHLIKEKRETATLKCYPIPRHDTVYWYQQGPGQDPQFLISFYEKMQSDKGSIPDRFSAQQFSDYHSELNMSSLELGDSALYFCASTDRPGDSPLHFGNGTRLTVT.

This clone was seen a few times. The chain links TRBV6-1 to TRBJ1-2; D gene ambiguous. The CDR3 sequence is 14 residues long. The germline CDR1 and CDR2 sequences are MNHNS and SASEGT. V lost 1 base to trimming and J lost 6 bases, with 12 bases between them. CDR3 in DNA: TGTGCCAGCAGTGAAGGAGGGTTGGGTAATGGCTACACCTTC. Encoded protein: CASSEGGLGNGYTF.

This clone was counted once. The chain joins TRBV30 to TRBJ1-6; D not certain. Trimming cost V 5 bases and J 14 bases, with 16 bases left between them. Germline CDR1 is GTSNPN and CDR2 is SVGIG (reference sequence). The CDR3 length is 12 residues. CDR3 coding DNA: TGTGCCTGGGGCCGGGTCGCGGCGGCCCTCCACTTT. Protein sequence: CAWGRVAAALHF.